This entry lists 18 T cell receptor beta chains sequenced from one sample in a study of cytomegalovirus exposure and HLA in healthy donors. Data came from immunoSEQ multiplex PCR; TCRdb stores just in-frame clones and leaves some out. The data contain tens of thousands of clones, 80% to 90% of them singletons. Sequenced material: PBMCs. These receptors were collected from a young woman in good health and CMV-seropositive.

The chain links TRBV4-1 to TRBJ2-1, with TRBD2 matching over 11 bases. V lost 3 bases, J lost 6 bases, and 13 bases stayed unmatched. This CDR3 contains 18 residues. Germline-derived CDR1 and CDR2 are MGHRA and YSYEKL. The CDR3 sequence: CASSHLTGSGRAGNEQFF. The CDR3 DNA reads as TGCGCCAGCAGCCATCTTACTGGTAGCGGGAGGGCCGGCAATGAGCAGTTCTTC.

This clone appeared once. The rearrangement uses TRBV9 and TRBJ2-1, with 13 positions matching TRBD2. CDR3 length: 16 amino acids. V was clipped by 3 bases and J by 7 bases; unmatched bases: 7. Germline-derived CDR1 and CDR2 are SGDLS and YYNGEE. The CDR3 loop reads CASSGTSGRALNEQFF. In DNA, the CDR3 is TGTGCCAGCAGCGGTACTAGCGGGAGGGCCTTGAATGAGCAGTTCTTC.

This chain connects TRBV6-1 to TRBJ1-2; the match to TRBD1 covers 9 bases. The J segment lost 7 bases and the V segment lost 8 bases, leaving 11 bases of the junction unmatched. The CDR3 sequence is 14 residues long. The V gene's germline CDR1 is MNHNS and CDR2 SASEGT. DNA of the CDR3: TGTGCCAGCTCTAGGGACAGGGTGATGGGTGGCTACACCTTC. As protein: CASSRDRVMGGYTF.

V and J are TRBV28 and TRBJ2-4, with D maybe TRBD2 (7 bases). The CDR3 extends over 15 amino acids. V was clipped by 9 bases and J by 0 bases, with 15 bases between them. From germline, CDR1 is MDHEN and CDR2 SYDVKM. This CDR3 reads CARGASGVAKNIQYF. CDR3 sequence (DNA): TGTGCCAGGGGGGCTAGCGGTGTAGCCAAAAACATTCAGTACTTC.

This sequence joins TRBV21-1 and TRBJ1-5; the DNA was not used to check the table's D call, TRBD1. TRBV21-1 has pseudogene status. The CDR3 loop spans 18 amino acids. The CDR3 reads CASSKEAGATYSNQPQHF. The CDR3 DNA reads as TGTGCCAGCAGCAAAGAGGCAGGGGCCACGTATAGCAATCAGCCCCAGCATTTT.

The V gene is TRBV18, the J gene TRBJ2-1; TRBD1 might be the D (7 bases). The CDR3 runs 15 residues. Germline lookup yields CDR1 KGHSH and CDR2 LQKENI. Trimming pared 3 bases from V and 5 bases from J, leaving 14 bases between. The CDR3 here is CASSPAGQSHNEQFF. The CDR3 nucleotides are TGTGCCAGCTCACCTGCGGGACAGAGTCACAATGAGCAGTTCTTC.

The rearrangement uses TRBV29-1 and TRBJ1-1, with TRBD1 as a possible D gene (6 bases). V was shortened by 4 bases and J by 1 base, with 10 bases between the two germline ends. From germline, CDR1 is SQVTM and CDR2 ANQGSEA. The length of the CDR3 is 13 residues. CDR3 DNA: TGCAGCGTTGGCACAGGGAGGAACACTGAAGCTTTCTTT. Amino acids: CSVGTGRNTEAFF.

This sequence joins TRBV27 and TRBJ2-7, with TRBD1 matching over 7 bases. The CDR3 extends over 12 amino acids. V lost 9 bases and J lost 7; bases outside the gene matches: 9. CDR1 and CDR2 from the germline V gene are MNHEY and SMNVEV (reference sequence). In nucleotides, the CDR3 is TGTGCCAGTACGACAGGGCTTCAAGAGCAGTACTTC. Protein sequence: CASTTGLQEQYF.

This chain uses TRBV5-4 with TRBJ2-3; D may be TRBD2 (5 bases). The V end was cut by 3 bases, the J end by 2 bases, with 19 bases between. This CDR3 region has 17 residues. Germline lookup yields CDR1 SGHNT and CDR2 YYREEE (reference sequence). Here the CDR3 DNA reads TGTGCCAGCAGCTCACTCCCCTTAGAGGGAACCACAGATACGCAGTATTTT. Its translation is CASSSLPLEGTTDTQYF.

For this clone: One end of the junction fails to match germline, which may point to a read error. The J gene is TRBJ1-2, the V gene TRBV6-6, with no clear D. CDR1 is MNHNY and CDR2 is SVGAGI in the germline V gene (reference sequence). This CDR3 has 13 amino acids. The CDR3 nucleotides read TGTGCCAGCAGTTATCGGCAAGACTACGGCTACACCTTC. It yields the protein CASSYRQDYGYTF.

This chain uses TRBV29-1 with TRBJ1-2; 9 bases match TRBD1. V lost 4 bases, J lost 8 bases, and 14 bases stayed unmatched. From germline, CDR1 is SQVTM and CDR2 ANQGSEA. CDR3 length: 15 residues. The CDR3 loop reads CSVAEQGARLKGYTF. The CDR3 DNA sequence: TGCAGCGTTGCAGAACAGGGGGCGCGACTGAAAGGCTACACCTTC.

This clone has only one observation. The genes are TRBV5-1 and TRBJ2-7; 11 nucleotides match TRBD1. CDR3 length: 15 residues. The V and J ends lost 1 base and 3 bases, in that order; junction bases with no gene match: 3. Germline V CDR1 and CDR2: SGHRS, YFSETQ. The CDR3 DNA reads TGCGCCAGCAGCTTGACCGGGACAGGGGGCTACGAGCAGTACTTC. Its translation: CASSLTGTGGYEQYF.

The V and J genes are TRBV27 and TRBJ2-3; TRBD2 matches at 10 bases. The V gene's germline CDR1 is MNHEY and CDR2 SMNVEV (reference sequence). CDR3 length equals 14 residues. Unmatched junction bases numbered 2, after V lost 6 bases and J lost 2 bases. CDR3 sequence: CASSGLAVTDTQYF. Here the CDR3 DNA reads TGTGCCAGCAGCGGACTAGCGGTCACAGATACGCAGTATTTT.

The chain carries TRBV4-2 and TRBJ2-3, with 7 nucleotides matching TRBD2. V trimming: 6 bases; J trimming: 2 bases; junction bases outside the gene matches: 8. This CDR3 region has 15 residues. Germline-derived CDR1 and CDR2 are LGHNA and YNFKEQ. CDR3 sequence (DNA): TGTGCCAGCAGTCGTGGGGGGGAAGACACAGATACGCAGTATTTT. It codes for CASSRGGEDTDTQYF.

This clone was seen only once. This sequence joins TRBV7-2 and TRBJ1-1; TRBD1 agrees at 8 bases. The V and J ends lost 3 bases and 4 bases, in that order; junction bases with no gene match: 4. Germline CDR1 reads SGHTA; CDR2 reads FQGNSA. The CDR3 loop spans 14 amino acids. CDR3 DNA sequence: TGTGCCAGCAGCTTCCTGGACAGGGCCACTGAAGCTTTCTTT. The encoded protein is CASSFLDRATEAFF.

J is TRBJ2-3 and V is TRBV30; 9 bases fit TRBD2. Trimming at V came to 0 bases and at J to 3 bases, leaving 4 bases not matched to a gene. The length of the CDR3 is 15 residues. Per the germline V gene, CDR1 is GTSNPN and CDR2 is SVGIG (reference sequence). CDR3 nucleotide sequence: TGTGCCTGGAGTGTCGGCGCGGGGGGGACAGATACGCAGTATTTT. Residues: CAWSVGAGGTDTQYF.

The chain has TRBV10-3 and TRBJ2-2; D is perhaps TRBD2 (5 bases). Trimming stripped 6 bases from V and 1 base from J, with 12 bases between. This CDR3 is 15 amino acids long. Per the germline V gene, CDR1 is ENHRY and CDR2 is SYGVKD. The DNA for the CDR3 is TGTGCCATCAGCCCGACGGAGGAGAACACCGGGGAGCTGTTTTTT. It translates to CAISPTEENTGELFF.

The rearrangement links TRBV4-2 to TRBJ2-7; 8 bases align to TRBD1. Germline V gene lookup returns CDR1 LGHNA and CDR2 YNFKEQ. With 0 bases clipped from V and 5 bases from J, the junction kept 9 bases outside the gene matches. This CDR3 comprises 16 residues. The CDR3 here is CASSQDFPDRVHEQYF. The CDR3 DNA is TGTGCCAGCAGCCAAGATTTTCCGGACAGGGTCCACGAGCAGTACTTC.